This T cell receptor (beta chain) was found in a study of blood T cell repertoires in COVID-19. The data were produced by immunoSEQ multiplex PCR, yet TCRdb's version contains in-frame clones alone and is incomplete. The repertoire holds roughly 280,000 clones, with almost 90% as singletons. V lost 4 bases to trimming and J lost 7 bases, with 10 bases between them. This CDR3 contains 13 residues. Germline V CDR1 and CDR2: SGHTA, FQGNSA. One Seattle source followed patients from active infection through their disease course. The sample was peripheral blood. This receptor was taken from a woman in her twenties or thirties with COVID-19, enrolled during active disease. The chain recombines TRBV7-2 with TRBJ1-4; D is unresolved. The CDR3 region has the DNA TGTGCCAGCAGCTCTAGGTTAGGTGAAAAACTGTTTTTT. This gives the protein CASSSRLGEKLFF.